The rows below give T cell receptor beta chains drawn from one sample of a study of blood T cell repertoires in COVID-19. Method: immunoSEQ multiplex PCR; TCRdb's copy keeps in-frame clones and lacks some. The data show more than 95,000 clones, roughly 83% seen once. Sequences were obtained from peripheral blood. The source of these receptors is a woman older than 75 with active or convalescent COVID-19. CDR3s include the opening cysteine and the closing phenylalanine or tryptophan. D genes are given only for firm matches. Clone sizes are given selectively: once, few, many, or a class where the clone is expanded.

v_call	d_call	j_call	cdr3_length	clone_size	cdr3_aa	cdr3_nt
TRBV27	-	TRBJ1-6	13	-	CASSYHSNSPLHF	TGTGCCAGCAGTTATCATTCCAATTCACCCCTCCACTTT
TRBV9	-	TRBJ1-1	16	once	CASSVDPALGGTEAFF	TGTGCCAGCAGCGTAGACCCGGCCCTCGGGGGGACTGAAGCTTTCTTT
TRBV5-1	TRBD1	TRBJ2-3	16	-	CASSRKGQGIVDTQYF	TGCGCCAGCTCCAGGAAGGGACAGGGGATCGTGGATACGCAGTATTTT
TRBV10-3	-	TRBJ1-5	17	-	CAISEYGGRVSNQPQHF	TGTGCCATCAGTGAGTATGGAGGGAGGGTCTCGAATCAGCCCCAGCATTTT
TRBV9	-	TRBJ2-1	13	-	CASSVDRINEQFF	TGTGCCAGCAGCGTCGACAGAATCAATGAGCAGTTCTTC
TRBV10-3	TRBD2	TRBJ2-7	14	-	CAISAASGSYEQYF	TGTGCCATCAGTGCGGCTAGCGGTTCCTACGAGCAGTACTTC
TRBV18	TRBD1	TRBJ1-5	13	-	CASSSEGAQPQHF	TGTGCCAGCTCCTCGGAGGGGGCTCAGCCCCAGCATTTT
TRBV28	-	TRBJ2-7	18	-	CASSLSTGVRVRAYEQYF	TGTGCCAGCAGTTTATCCACGGGAGTGAGGGTTCGGGCCTACGAGCAGTACTTC
TRBV4-2	-	TRBJ2-3	15	once	CASSQGPGDTDTQYF	TGTGCCAGCAGCCAAGGACCAGGGGATACAGATACGCAGTATTTT
TRBV6-5	-	TRBJ2-1	16	-	CASSYGGTVSYNEQFF	TGTGCCAGCAGTTACGGGGGGACAGTCTCCTACAATGAGCAGTTCTTC
TRBV7-2	TRBD1	TRBJ1-2	17	-	CASSLVSGQGAHYGYTF	TGTGCCAGCAGCTTAGTGTCGGGACAGGGGGCACACTATGGCTACACCTTC
TRBV27	TRBD2	TRBJ2-7	15	-	CARSMPAGGGGEQYF	TGTGCCCGCAGTATGCCCGCGGGGGGGGGTGGAGAGCAGTACTTC
TRBV6-5	-	TRBJ2-7	14	-	CASTMGQQTYEQYF	TGTGCCAGCACTATGGGGCAGCAAACCTACGAGCAGTACTTC
TRBV7-3	-	TRBJ1-3	17	few	CASSLTLGVLSGNTIYF	TGTGCCAGCAGCTTAACTTTAGGGGTTCTTTCTGGAAACACCATATATTTT
TRBV4-1	-	TRBJ2-2	16	-	CASSLSASGITGELFF	TGCGCCAGCAGCCTCTCAGCGTCGGGGATCACCGGGGAGCTGTTTTTT
TRBV10-3	TRBD1	TRBJ2-1	14	once	CAITRTGSHNEQFF	TGTGCCATCACTCGGACAGGGAGTCACAATGAGCAGTTCTTC
TRBV15	-	TRBJ1-4	13	-	CATSRGAFGKLFF	TGTGCCACCAGCAGAGGAGCTTTCGGGAAACTGTTTTTT
TRBV5-1	-	TRBJ1-2	14	-	CASSLDTGNYGYTF	TGCGCCAGCAGCTTGGATACAGGCAACTATGGCTACACCTTC
TRBV28	TRBD1	TRBJ2-7	16	once	CASSPPPGGHSYEQYF	TGTGCCAGCAGCCCCCCTCCAGGGGGCCATTCCTACGAGCAGTACTTC
TRBV6-2/TRBV6-3	-	TRBJ2-2	17	-	CASSRTNTFTNTGELFF	TGTGCCAGCAGCCGGACTAACACCTTTACGAACACCGGGGAGCTGTTTTTT
TRBV28	-	TRBJ2-1	15	-	CASSSEGRGSNEQFF	TGTGCCAGCAGTTCCGAGGGCAGGGGAAGCAATGAGCAGTTCTTC
TRBV23-1	-	TRBJ1-1	15	-	CASSQSKGLRTEAFF	TGCGCCAGCAGTCAATCTAAGGGACTACGGACTGAAGCTTTCTTT
TRBV10-3	-	TRBJ2-2	14	once	CAISEWGEAGELFF	TGTGCCATCAGTGAGTGGGGGGAGGCCGGGGAGCTGTTTTTT
TRBV20-1	-	TRBJ2-1	14	-	CSASGLASYNEQFF	TGCAGTGCTAGTGGCCTAGCGTCCTACAATGAGCAGTTCTTC
TRBV19	TRBD2	TRBJ2-1	15	-	CASSLRLAVYNEQFF	TGTGCCAGTAGTCTTAGACTAGCGGTCTACAATGAGCAGTTCTTC
TRBV4-2	-	TRBJ2-7	15	-	CASSQDLMTVYEQYF	TGTGCCAGCAGCCAAGATTTAATGACAGTTTACGAGCAGTACTTC
TRBV5-1	TRBD1	TRBJ2-5	16	-	CASSSEAGQAQWTQYF	TGCGCCAGCAGCTCGGAGGCCGGACAGGCCCAATGGACCCAGTACTTC
TRBV19	TRBD1	TRBJ1-5	15	-	CASSIRDSVNQPQHF	TGTGCCAGTAGTATTCGGGACAGCGTCAATCAGCCCCAGCATTTT
TRBV9	TRBD1	TRBJ1-2	13	once	CASSTGQGDGYTF	TGTGCCAGCAGCACAGGACAGGGGGATGGCTACACCTTC
TRBV12-2	-	TRBJ2-7	14	-	CASRLVRDAYEQYF	TGTGCAAGTCGCTTAGTCAGGGATGCCTACGAGCAGTACTTC
TRBV5-1	TRBD1	TRBJ1-1	15	-	CASSLQGATWTEAFF	TGCGCCAGCAGCCTACAGGGGGCGACTTGGACTGAAGCTTTCTTT
TRBV5-8	-	TRBJ2-7	15	-	CASRGGVFASYEQYF	TGTGCCAGCAGAGGAGGGGTCTTCGCGTCCTACGAGCAGTACTTC
TRBV6-5	-	TRBJ1-4	14	-	CASSSQSTNEKLFF	TGTGCCAGCAGTTCACAGTCAACTAATGAAAAACTGTTTTTT
TRBV25-1	TRBD2	TRBJ2-2	15	few	CASSDTSGIAGELFF	TGTGCCAGCAGTGACACTAGCGGGATCGCCGGGGAGCTGTTTTTT
TRBV5-1	-	TRBJ1-6	16	-	CASSLAGDPNNSPLHF	TGCGCCAGCAGCTTGGCCGGAGACCCTAATAATTCACCCCTCCACTTT
TRBV28	-	TRBJ2-3	20	few	CASSFYRGTSGPDRGDTQYF	TGTGCCAGCAGTTTCTACCGCGGGACTAGTGGGCCCGACAGGGGGGATACGCAGTATTTT
TRBV18	TRBD2	TRBJ2-1	19	once	CASSPQAGGPSSSYNEQFF	TGTGCCAGCTCACCCCAAGCGGGAGGGCCTTCGAGCTCCTACAATGAGCAGTTCTTC
TRBV5-1	-	TRBJ2-2	16	-	CASSPWGRANTGELFF	TGCGCCAGCAGCCCTTGGGGCAGGGCGAACACCGGGGAGCTGTTTTTT